What follows are 16 T cell receptor beta chains derived from one specimen sequenced in a study of shared clonotypes between healthy human individuals. Only in-frame clones appear in the TCRdb table, and some are missing; sequencing was by immunoSEQ multiplex PCR. The profile covers roughly 1,600,000 clones, with approximately 98.5% appearing a single time and under 0.45% taken by the ten largest. The sample consisted of naive CD4+ T cells sorted from blood. As to subset: CD45RA+ positively selected. The receptors originated from a man under 40 in good health.

The chain links TRBV28 to TRBJ2-7; D not certain. The CDR3 loop spans 12 amino acids. Germline V lookup: CDR1 MDHEN, CDR2 SYDVKM. The ends were cut back, 3 bases at V and 7 bases at J, with 10 bases in the middle. The CDR3 sequence is CASSFGVREQYF. The CDR3 DNA is TGTGCCAGCAGTTTCGGAGTCAGGGAGCAGTACTTC.

This clone was recorded only once. The chain recombines TRBV6-4 with TRBJ1-1; 9 bases line up with TRBD1. This CDR3 region has 19 residues. Germline V gene sequence: CDR1 MRHNA, CDR2 SNTAGT. V trimming: 0 bases; J trimming: 5 bases; junction bases outside the gene matches: 16. This chain's CDR3 is CASSDSLGQGRITKTEAFF. The CDR3 DNA follows: TGTGCCAGCAGTGACTCATTGGGACAGGGAAGAATTACGAAGACTGAAGCTTTCTTT.

The rearrangement links TRBV10-3 to TRBJ2-3, with 9 positions matching TRBD1. The CDR3 spans 16 residues. The V and J ends lost 1 base and 1 base, in that order; junction bases with no gene match: 3. Germline V CDR1 and CDR2: ENHRY, SYGVKD. For the CDR3, the DNA is TGTGCCATCAGTGAGTTACAGGGGGCCGGCACAGATACGCAGTATTTT. Amino acids: CAISELQGAGTDTQYF.

The chain has TRBV21-1 and TRBJ2-5; TRBD2 is the table's D call, not checked against the DNA. TRBV21-1 is shown as a pseudogene. The CDR3 is 18 amino acids. CDR3 DNA sequence: TGTGCCAGCAGCCCGAGGACTAGCGGGGCTCGGAACCAAGAGACCCAGTACTTC. It codes for CASSPRTSGARNQETQYF.

This chain joins TRBV9 and TRBJ2-6; D remains unclear. V was cut by 1 base and J by 0 bases, with 5 bases left in between. Germline V gene sequence: CDR1 SGDLS, CDR2 YYNGEE. The CDR3 extends over 15 amino acids. The CDR3 region is CASSVTVSGANVLTF. As DNA, the CDR3 is TGTGCCAGCAGCGTAACCGTCTCTGGGGCCAACGTCCTGACTTTC.

This clone was detected once. This rearrangement joins TRBV5-1 to TRBJ2-7; D is possibly TRBD1 (5 bases). Germline-derived CDR1 and CDR2 are SGHRS and YFSETQ. The V gene lost 0 bases and the J gene lost 9 bases, with 22 bases spanning the gap. The CDR3 runs to 16 residues. The CDR3 loop is CASSLGTMTDLRVQYF. Here the CDR3 DNA reads TGCGCCAGCAGCTTGGGTACTATGACAGATTTACGAGTGCAGTACTTC.

The chain combines TRBV7-9 with TRBJ2-2; D perhaps matches TRBD2 (5 bases). The CDR3 is 16 residues long. Between the trimmed V and J ends, which lost 5 bases and 5 bases, there was a span of 18 bases. The V gene's germline CDR1 is SEHNR and CDR2 FQNEAQ (reference sequence). In DNA form, the CDR3 reads TGTGCCAGCAGCGTCGGTTGGGCGGGCGAGACCGGGGAGCTGTTTTTT. It yields the protein CASSVGWAGETGELFF. Filled out from reference TRBV7-9 and TRBJ2-2, the complete variable domain reads DTGVSQNPRHKITKRGQNVTFRCDPISEHNRLYWYRQTLGQGPEFLTYFQNEAQLEKSRLLSDRFSAERPKGSFSTLEIQRTEQGDSAMYLCASSVGWAGETGELFFGEGSRLTVL.

V usage is TRBV2 and J usage is TRBJ2-3, with TRBD1 matching 7 bases. In germline, CDR1 is SNHLY, CDR2 FYNNEI. Trimming at V came to 6 bases and at J to 6 bases, leaving 3 bases not matched to a gene. CDR3 length: 12 amino acids. The CDR3 protein is CASSGQDDTQYF. The DNA of the CDR3 is TGTGCCAGCAGCGGACAGGACGATACGCAGTATTTT. The variable domain in full, with the rest retrieved from reference TRBV2 and TRBJ2-3, is EPEVTQTPSHQVTQMGQEVILRCVPISNHLYFYWYRQILGQKVEFLVSFYNNEISEKSEIFDDQFSVERPDGSNFTLKIRSTKLEDSAMYFCASSGQDDTQYFGPGTRLTVL.

The CDR3 nucleotides are TGTGCCTGGAGTGCTTATATCTCCTACAATGAGCAGTTCTTC. Protein: CAWSAYISYNEQFF. V and J are TRBV30 and TRBJ2-1; D is ambiguous. The CDR3 runs to 14 residues. Germline assignment: CDR1 GTSNPN and CDR2 SVGIG (reference sequence). Trimming took off 1 base at V and 0 bases at J, with 7 bases between the two ends. Together with reference TRBV30 and TRBJ2-1, the CDR3 gives the full variable domain: SQTIHQWPATLVQPVGSPLSLECTVEGTSNPNLYWYRQAAGRGLQLLFYSVGIGQISSEVPQNLSASRPQDRQFILSSKKLLLSDSGFYLCAWSAYISYNEQFFGPGTRLTVL.

This rearrangement joins TRBV6-4 to TRBJ2-1; 13 positions agree with TRBD2. From germline, CDR1 is MRHNA and CDR2 SNTAGT. V lost 6 bases, J lost 6 bases, and 11 bases stayed unmatched. The CDR3 contains 17 residues. The CDR3 nucleotides are TGTGCCAGCAGGAAGGGACTAGCGGGAAGTACCACCAATGAGCAGTTCTTC. This gives the protein CASRKGLAGSTTNEQFF.

About this clone: This sample also contains other DNA sequences that code for the same CDR3. The gene calls are TRBV5-6 and TRBJ2-1; D gene uncertain. Per the germline V gene, CDR1 is SGHDT and CDR2 is YYEEEE. The CDR3 is 11 residues long. With 2 bases removed from V and 5 bases from J, the gap between germline ends came to 2 bases. The CDR3 loop reads CASSLNNEQFF. In DNA form, the CDR3 reads TGTGCCAGCAGCTTAAACAATGAGCAGTTCTTC.

The table lists this clone with a count of one. The chain links TRBV6-6 to TRBJ2-7, with a tentative D call TRBD2 (7 bases). The V end was cut by 7 bases, the J end by 3 bases, with 19 bases between. Germline assignment: CDR1 MNHNY and CDR2 SVGAGI (reference sequence). This CDR3 region has 15 residues. CDR3 DNA: TGTGCCAGCACCGAGAGGGGGGGCTTCGGCTACGAGCAGTACTTC. Residues: CASTERGGFGYEQYF.

On this clone: The sample carries other DNA sequences with the same CDR3. The CDR3 DNA follows: TGTGCCAGCTCACCAGTGGGAGGCCCCAATGAGCAGTTCTTC. Its protein product is CASSPVGGPNEQFF. The J gene is TRBJ2-1, the V gene TRBV18; D might be TRBD2 (6 bases). Trimming shortened V by 2 bases and J by 6 bases, and 11 bases separated the two germline ends. The CDR3 spans 14 residues. Germline values: CDR1 KGHSH, CDR2 LQKENI. The full variable domain, with the rest looked up from reference TRBV18 and TRBJ2-1, is NAGVMQNPRHLVRRRGQEARLRCSPMKGHSHVYWYRQLPEEGLKFMVYLQKENIIDESGMPKERFSAEFPKEGPSILRIQQVVRGDSAAYFCASSPVGGPNEQFFGPGTRLTVL.

The chain uses TRBV2 and TRBJ1-6; TRBD1 matches 11 bases. Trimming cost V 3 bases and J 9 bases; bases outside gene matches: 4. Germline assignment: CDR1 SNHLY and CDR2 FYNNEI. The CDR3 has 15 amino acids. CDR3 region: CASSDLGQGVSPLHF. DNA for the CDR3: TGTGCCAGCAGTGATTTGGGACAGGGGGTTTCACCCCTCCACTTT.

The rearrangement links TRBV4-1 to TRBJ2-5, with 10 bases fitting TRBD2. Germline values: CDR1 MGHRA, CDR2 YSYEKL. The length of the CDR3 is 16 residues. Trimming cost V 3 bases and J 2 bases; bases outside gene matches: 6. CDR3 nucleotides: TGCGCCAGCAGCCACCAAGGACTAGCGGTTCAAGAGACCCAGTACTTC. Amino acids: CASSHQGLAVQETQYF.

The chain recombines TRBV6-4 with TRBJ2-3; 14 nucleotides agree with TRBD2. Trimming took 3 bases from V and 2 from J; bases not matched to a gene: 1. Germline CDR1 reads MRHNA; CDR2 reads SNTAGT. The CDR3 is 16 amino acids. The CDR3 coding sequence is TGTGCCAGCAGTGAGACTAGCGGGAGGGTCACAGATACGCAGTATTTT. It codes for CASSETSGRVTDTQYF.